One sample yielded the 30 T cell receptor beta chains listed below, sequenced in a study of blood T cells in healthy people across ages. A second about 7 to 12 cycle PCR used barcoded and J-beta primers. TCRdb reprocessed the 5' RACE reads via MiXCR and lists one record per CDR3 protein. The sample has around 990,000 distinct CDR3 sequences, 35% to 40% seen once. The sample comprised blood. These receptors were obtained from a man aged 18 to 30 in good health.

The chain couples TRBV9 to TRBJ1-2, with 7 bases lining up with TRBD1. J gave up 0 bases and V 4 bases, and 12 bases lay outside the gene matches. The CDR3 extends over 17 amino acids. The germline V gene encodes CDR1 SGDLS and CDR2 YYNGEE. The CDR3 DNA sequence: TGTGCCAGCAGCATAGGGGGCTCCCACTACACTAACTATGGCTACACCTTC. This encodes CASSIGGSHYTNYGYTF.

The chain recombines TRBV6-2 or TRBV6-3 with TRBJ1-1; D is perhaps TRBD1 (5 bases). Germline assignment: CDR1 MNHEY and CDR2 SVGEGT. Between the trimmed V and J ends, which lost 2 bases and 1 base, there was a span of 8 bases. The CDR3 length is 14 residues. CDR3: CASSYDRQNTEAFF. CDR3 DNA: TGTGCCAGCAGTTACGACAGACAGAACACTGAAGCTTTCTTT.

CDR3 sequence reads: CASSEERGNQPQHF. CDR3 DNA sequence: TGTGCCAGCAGTGAAGAGAGGGGTAATCAGCCCCAGCATTTT. This chain connects TRBV2 to TRBJ1-5; maybe TRBD1 (5 bases). The CDR3 extends over 14 amino acids. V shed 1 base and J shed 4 bases, with 8 bases lying between them. CDR1 and CDR2 from the germline V gene are SNHLY and FYNNEI.

This clonotype appeared a few times. The chain couples TRBV29-1 to TRBJ2-1; D is unclear. Deletions cut 6 bases from V and 4 bases from J, with 19 bases between. The CDR3 sequence is 15 residues long. Per germline, CDR1 SQVTM and CDR2 ANQGSEA. The CDR3 spells CSVPKSGSGYNEQFF. Here the CDR3 DNA reads TGCAGCGTACCCAAGTCCGGGTCTGGTTACAATGAGCAGTTCTTC.

In this sample, this clonotype turned up many times. The chain carries TRBV4-2 and TRBJ2-6; no clear D gene. V dropped 1 base and J dropped 6 bases, with 19 bases sitting between them. CDR1 is LGHNA, CDR2 YNFKEQ, per germline. This CDR3 is built from 18 residues. The CDR3 DNA follows: TGTGCCAGCAGCCAAGGTCTCCTGGCGAGTCGTAAGGCCAACGTCCTGACTTTC. Its translation: CASSQGLLASRKANVLTF.

This clonotype was seen a few times. V gene TRBV9 combines with J gene TRBJ2-2, with no clear D. CDR1 is SGDLS and CDR2 is YYNGEE in the germline V gene. The CDR3 sequence is 16 residues long. Trimming shortened V by 3 bases and J by 1 base, and 13 bases separated the two germline ends. CDR3 loop: CASSENSDRNTGELFF. The CDR3 region has the DNA TGTGCCAGCAGCGAAAACAGTGATCGGAACACCGGGGAGCTGTTTTTT.

This clonotype was picked up a small number of times. The genes are TRBV27 and TRBJ1-2; D might be TRBD1 (5 bases). CDR1 and CDR2 from the germline V gene are MNHEY and SMNVEV (reference sequence). The CDR3 loop spans 15 amino acids. With 6 bases removed from V and 7 bases from J, the gap between germline ends came to 21 bases. Here the CDR3 reads CASSLLRGAKGGYTF. In DNA form, the CDR3 reads TGTGCCAGCAGCCTTCTGAGGGGCGCCAAGGGTGGCTACACCTTC.

The chain joins TRBV9 to TRBJ2-1; unclear D gene. This CDR3 has 15 residues. Germline-derived CDR1 and CDR2 are SGDLS and YYNGEE. V lost 0 bases and J 0 bases, leaving 7 bases between the germline ends. The CDR3 region is CASSVEAVSYNEQFF. The CDR3, as DNA: TGTGCCAGCAGCGTAGAGGCAGTCTCCTACAATGAGCAGTTCTTC. Full variable domain (outside the CDR3, taken from reference TRBV9 and TRBJ2-1): DSGVTQTPKHLITATGQRVTLRCSPRSGDLSVYWYQQSLDQGLQFLIQYYNGEERAKGNILERFSAQQFPDLHSELNLSSLELGDSALYFCASSVEAVSYNEQFFGPGTRLTVL.

Only a few counts were recorded for this clonotype. The V call is TRBV4-1, the J call TRBJ1-5; a weak D match, TRBD1 (6 bases). V was trimmed by 1 base and J by 6 bases, leaving 10 bases between them. Germline-derived CDR1 and CDR2 are MGHRA and YSYEKL. The length of the CDR3 is 14 residues. CDR3 DNA: TGCGCCAGCAGCCAAGCGGGGGCACGTCAGCCCCAGCATTTT. Translated: CASSQAGARQPQHF.

A remark on this clonotype: A much larger clone differs from this one at a single base, so this may be a read error. This rearrangement joins TRBV5-6 to TRBJ1-1; no firm D call. Trimming took off 4 bases at V and 0 bases at J, with 4 bases between the two ends. Germline V gene lookup returns CDR1 SGHDT and CDR2 YYEEEE. The CDR3 covers 12 residues. CDR3 coding DNA: TGTGCCAGCAGCAAAATGAACACTGAAGCTTTCTTT. Translation: CASSKMNTEAFF.

The chain recombines TRBV20-1 with TRBJ1-6; D remains unclear. Germline assignment: CDR1 DFQATT and CDR2 SNEGSKA (reference sequence). This CDR3 has 13 residues. V lost 3 bases and J lost 8, with 11 bases in between. CDR3 region: CSASSSRDSPLHF. The CDR3 DNA reads TGCAGTGCTAGCAGCTCGCGGGATTCACCCCTCCACTTT.

This chain connects TRBV4-2 to TRBJ2-7, with TRBD2 identical over 7 bases. Unmatched junction bases numbered 14, after V lost 0 bases and J lost 3 bases. Germline V CDR1 and CDR2: LGHNA, YNFKEQ. This CDR3 region has 18 residues. The CDR3 DNA is TGTGCCAGCAGCCAAGATCTAGATTCGGACGGCGGGAGCTACGAGCAGTACTTC. Residues: CASSQDLDSDGGSYEQYF.

Points on this clonotype: One junction end disagrees with the germline gene, perhaps due to a read error. V gene TRBV4-3 combines with J gene TRBJ2-3, with D uncertain. CDR3 size: 16 residues. Germline lookup yields CDR1 LGHNA and CDR2 YSLEER. The CDR3 is CTSSQDRAGRPDTQYF. For the CDR3, the DNA is TGCACCAGCAGCCAAGATCGGGCCGGGCGGCCAGATACGCAGTATTTT.

To note about this clonotype: At one of its ends the junction is not consistent with the germline gene, which may arise from a read error. The V gene is TRBV20-1, the J gene TRBJ2-1; 10 bases match TRBD2. CDR3 size: 14 residues. The germline V gene encodes CDR1 DFQATT and CDR2 SNEGSKA (reference sequence). The CDR3 reads CSAILAGAYNEQFF. The DNA of the CDR3 is TGCAGTGCCATCCTAGCGGGGGCCTATAATGAGCAGTTCTTC.

The V and J genes are TRBV27 and TRBJ2-3, with D tentatively TRBD2 (6 bases). The CDR3 runs 17 residues. V was shortened by 0 bases and J by 0 bases, with 13 bases between the two germline ends. Germline V gene lookup returns CDR1 MNHEY and CDR2 SMNVEV (reference sequence). The CDR3 spells CASSLSFGGFSTDTQYF. The CDR3 nucleotides read TGTGCCAGCAGTTTATCTTTCGGGGGATTTAGCACAGATACGCAGTATTTT.

The chain joins TRBV29-1 to TRBJ2-2, with 10 bases matching TRBD1. Germline assignment: CDR1 SQVTM and CDR2 ANQGSEA. This CDR3 spans 18 amino acids. Losses at the gene ends were 0 bases for V and 4 bases for J; bases not matched to a gene: 11. The CDR3 here is CSVEEAEKRQGATGELFF. The CDR3 region has the DNA TGCAGCGTTGAAGAGGCTGAGAAGAGACAGGGGGCCACCGGGGAGCTGTTTTTT.

This clonotype came up a few times. The chain combines TRBV20-1 with TRBJ2-1; 14 positions match TRBD2. Unmatched junction bases numbered 2, after V lost 6 bases and J lost 1 base. In germline, CDR1 is DFQATT, CDR2 SNEGSKA (reference sequence). The CDR3 spans 15 residues. Written as DNA, the CDR3 is TGCAGTGCGCGGACTAGCGGGGGGTCCTACAATGAGCAGTTCTTC. Translated, it gives CSARTSGGSYNEQFF.

This clonotype was counted only a few times. The rearrangement links TRBV20-1 to TRBJ1-6; 8 bases fit TRBD1. Germline loops: CDR1 DFQATT, CDR2 SNEGSKA (reference sequence). Trimming took 6 bases from V and 9 from J; bases not matched to a gene: 13. The CDR3 is 15 amino acids. The CDR3 is CSARKQGVGISPLHF. In DNA form, the CDR3 reads TGCAGTGCGAGAAAACAGGGGGTCGGAATTTCACCCCTCCACTTT.

The J gene is TRBJ1-1, the V gene TRBV9; no clear D. Germline values: CDR1 SGDLS, CDR2 YYNGEE. V lost 0 bases and J 3 bases, leaving 12 bases between the germline ends. The CDR3 is 15 residues long. The CDR3 region has the DNA TGTGCCAGCAGCGTAGGAAGAAGCACGGACACTGAAGCTTTCTTT. It is translated as CASSVGRSTDTEAFF. The complete variable domain, with remaining parts taken from reference TRBV9 and TRBJ1-1, reads DSGVTQTPKHLITATGQRVTLRCSPRSGDLSVYWYQQSLDQGLQFLIQYYNGEERAKGNILERFSAQQFPDLHSELNLSSLELGDSALYFCASSVGRSTDTEAFFGQGTRLTVV.

The CDR3 DNA reads as TGTGCCAGCACCACGAAAATCTCCACAGATACGCAGTATTTT. Translated, it gives CASTTKISTDTQYF. This chain connects TRBV6-1 to TRBJ2-3; D is undetermined. Trimming removed 7 bases from V and 2 bases from J, with 13 bases in between. Germline loops: CDR1 MNHNS, CDR2 SASEGT. There are 14 residues in the CDR3.

The V and J genes are TRBV4-3 and TRBJ2-1; the match to TRBD2 covers 8 bases. This CDR3 is built from 17 residues. V was clipped by 0 bases and J by 4 bases; unmatched bases: 8. Germline loops: CDR1 LGHNA, CDR2 YSLEER. Here the CDR3 reads CASSQESVGLGYNEQFF. CDR3 coding DNA: TGCGCCAGCAGCCAAGAATCTGTGGGACTAGGTTACAATGAGCAGTTCTTC.

The rearrangement joins TRBV27 to TRBJ2-7; D remains ambiguous. The assigned J gene may be wrong: the sequence end matches TRBJ2-4 better. The CDR3 is 15 amino acids. From germline, CDR1 is MNHEY and CDR2 SMNVEV (reference sequence). The CDR3 nucleotides read TGTGCCAGCAGTTTAAGTATTTGGGGCAAAAACATTCAGTACTTC. Translating gives CASSLSIWGKNIQYF.

This clonotype was detected a few times. This sequence joins TRBV20-1 and TRBJ2-1, with D perhaps TRBD1 (5 bases). The CDR3 is 15 amino acids. With 4 bases removed from V and 2 bases from J, the gap between germline ends came to 15 bases. The V gene's germline CDR1 is DFQATT and CDR2 SNEGSKA (reference sequence). The CDR3 here is CSAKVSGLAYNEQFF. In nucleotides, the CDR3 is TGCAGTGCTAAAGTTTCAGGGTTAGCCTACAATGAGCAGTTCTTC.

The chain has TRBV4-2 and TRBJ2-1; 9 bases are a match to TRBD2. J gave up 5 bases and V 0 bases, and 8 bases lay outside the gene matches. The CDR3 totals 17 residues. CDR1 LGHNA and CDR2 YNFKEQ come from the germline V gene. The CDR3 reads CASSQDRTSGSHNEQFF. As DNA, the CDR3 is TGTGCCAGCAGCCAAGATCGAACTAGCGGGTCCCACAATGAGCAGTTCTTC.

This clonotype was observed a handful of times. This chain joins TRBV3-1 and TRBJ1-5; D is unresolved. CDR3 size: 13 residues. CDR1 and CDR2 from the germline V gene are LGHDT and YNNKEL (reference sequence). The ends were cut back, 4 bases at V and 5 bases at J, with 9 bases in the middle. Here the CDR3 reads CASSPDIYQPQHF. CDR3 DNA sequence: TGTGCCAGCAGCCCCGACATATATCAGCCCCAGCATTTT.

The V and J genes are TRBV10-3 and TRBJ2-3; 8 positions match TRBD2. This CDR3 has 15 amino acids. Germline-derived CDR1 and CDR2 are ENHRY and SYGVKD. The V and J ends lost 3 bases and 2 bases, in that order; junction bases with no gene match: 4. CDR3 sequence reads: CAISDGGANTDTQYF. The DNA of the CDR3 is TGTGCCATCAGTGACGGGGGGGCGAACACAGATACGCAGTATTTT.

In its sample, this clonotype was seen a few times. This sequence joins TRBV2 and TRBJ1-4, with D hard to call. CDR1 SNHLY and CDR2 FYNNEI come from the germline V gene. The V end lost 6 bases, the J end lost 7 bases, and 6 bases lay between the germline ends. The CDR3 spans 11 residues. The CDR3 loop reads CASSGTEKLFF. CDR3 sequence (DNA): TGTGCCAGCAGCGGAACTGAAAAACTGTTTTTT.

This clonotype was observed a handful of times. The J gene is TRBJ2-1, the V gene TRBV6-2 or TRBV6-3; TRBD2 aligns across 9 bases. The CDR3 is 13 residues long. Germline V gene sequence: CDR1 MNHEY, CDR2 SVGEGT. The trim removed 11 bases at V and 6 bases at J, leaving 8 bases unmatched. The CDR3 nucleotides read TGTGCCGGAGTAACAGCGGGGGGCAATGAGCAGTTCTTC. Translation gives CAGVTAGGNEQFF.

The chain links TRBV6-1 to TRBJ2-2; unclear D gene. V gave up 7 bases and J gave up 4 bases, with 7 bases separating them. The CDR3 sequence is 12 residues long. CDR1 MNHNS and CDR2 SASEGT come from the germline V gene. The CDR3 here is CASKIGTGELFF. In nucleotides, the CDR3 is TGTGCCAGCAAAATTGGCACCGGGGAGCTGTTTTTT.

The rearrangement uses TRBV5-5 and TRBJ1-4, with D uncertain. The CDR3 loop spans 14 amino acids. CDR1 and CDR2 (germline): SGHKS, YYEKEE (reference sequence). V shed 1 base and J shed 8 bases, with 12 bases lying between them. The CDR3 DNA reads TGTGCCAGCAGCTTGAGTCGACCTGCCGAAAAACTGTTTTTT. Residues: CASSLSRPAEKLFF. Full variable domain (missing parts from reference TRBV5-5 and TRBJ1-4): DAGVTQSPTHLIKTRGQQVTLRCSPISGHKSVSWYQQVLGQGPQFIFQYYEKEERGRGNFPDRFSARQFPNYSSELNVNALLLGDSALYLCASSLSRPAEKLFFGSGTQLSVL.